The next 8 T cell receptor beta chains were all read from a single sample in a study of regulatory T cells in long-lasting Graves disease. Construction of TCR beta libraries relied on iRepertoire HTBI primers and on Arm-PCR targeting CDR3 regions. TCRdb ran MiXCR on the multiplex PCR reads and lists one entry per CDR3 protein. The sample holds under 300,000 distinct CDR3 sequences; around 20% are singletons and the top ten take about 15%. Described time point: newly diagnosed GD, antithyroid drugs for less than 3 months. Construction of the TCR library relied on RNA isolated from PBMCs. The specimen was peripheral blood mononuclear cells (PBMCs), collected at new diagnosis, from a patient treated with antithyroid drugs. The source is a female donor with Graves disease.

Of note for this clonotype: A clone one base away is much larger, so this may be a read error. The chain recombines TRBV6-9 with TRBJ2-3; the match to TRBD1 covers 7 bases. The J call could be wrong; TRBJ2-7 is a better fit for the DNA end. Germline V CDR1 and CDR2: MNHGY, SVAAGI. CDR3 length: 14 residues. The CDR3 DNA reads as TGTGCCAGCAGTTACGGGACAGCAGACCACGAGCAGTACTTC. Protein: CASSYGTADHEQYF.

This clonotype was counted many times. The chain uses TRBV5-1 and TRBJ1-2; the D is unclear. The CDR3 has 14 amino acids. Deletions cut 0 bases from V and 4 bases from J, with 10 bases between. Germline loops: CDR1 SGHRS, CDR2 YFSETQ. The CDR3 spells CASSLDTDSYGYTF. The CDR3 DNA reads TGCGCCAGCAGCTTGGATACAGACTCCTATGGCTACACCTTC.

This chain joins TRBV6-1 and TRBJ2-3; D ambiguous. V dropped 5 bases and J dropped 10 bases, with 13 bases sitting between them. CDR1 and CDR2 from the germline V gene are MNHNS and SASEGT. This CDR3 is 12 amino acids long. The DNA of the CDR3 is TGTGCCAGCAGTCCGAATAGAGGTGCGCAGTATTTT. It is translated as CASSPNRGAQYF.

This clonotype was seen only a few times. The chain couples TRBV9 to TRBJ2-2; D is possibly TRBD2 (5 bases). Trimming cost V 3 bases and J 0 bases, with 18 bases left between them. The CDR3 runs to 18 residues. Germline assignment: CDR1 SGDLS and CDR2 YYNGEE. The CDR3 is CASSDGKGKIANTGELFF. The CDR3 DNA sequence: TGTGCCAGCAGCGACGGGAAGGGAAAGATAGCGAACACCGGGGAGCTGTTTTTT.

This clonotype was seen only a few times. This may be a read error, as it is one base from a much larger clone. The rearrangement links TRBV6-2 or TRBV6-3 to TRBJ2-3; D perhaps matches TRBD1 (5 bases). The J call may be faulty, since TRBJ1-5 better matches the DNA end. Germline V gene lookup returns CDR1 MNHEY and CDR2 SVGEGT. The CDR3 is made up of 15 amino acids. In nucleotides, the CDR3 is TGTGCCAGCAGTTCGCGTGGGACTAGCACAGATACGCAGCATTTT. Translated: CASSSRGTSTDTQHF.

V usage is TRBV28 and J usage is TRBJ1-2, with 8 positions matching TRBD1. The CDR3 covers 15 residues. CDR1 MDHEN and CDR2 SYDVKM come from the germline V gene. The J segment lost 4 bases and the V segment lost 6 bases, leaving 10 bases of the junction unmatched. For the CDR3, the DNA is TGTGCCAGCAGAGGACAGGGTAGGGCCCTCTATGGCTACACCTTC. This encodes CASRGQGRALYGYTF.

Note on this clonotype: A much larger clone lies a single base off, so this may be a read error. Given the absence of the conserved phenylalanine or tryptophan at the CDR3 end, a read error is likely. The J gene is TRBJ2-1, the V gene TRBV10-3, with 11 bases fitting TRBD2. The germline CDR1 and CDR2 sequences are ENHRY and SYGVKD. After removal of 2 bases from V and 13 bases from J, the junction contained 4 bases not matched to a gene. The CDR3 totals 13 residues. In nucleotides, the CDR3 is TGTGCCATCAGTGAGGTGCTAGCGGGAGGTCAGTTCCTC. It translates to CAISEVLAGGQFL.

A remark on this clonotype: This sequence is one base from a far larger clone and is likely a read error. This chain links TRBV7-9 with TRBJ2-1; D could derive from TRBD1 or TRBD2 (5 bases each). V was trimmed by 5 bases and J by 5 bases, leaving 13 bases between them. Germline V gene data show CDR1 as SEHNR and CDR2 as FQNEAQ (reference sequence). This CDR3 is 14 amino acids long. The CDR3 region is CASSTGAVNNEQFF. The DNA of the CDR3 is TGTGCCAGCAGCACCGGGGCGGTAAACAATGAGCAGTTCTTC.